What follows describes a single TCR beta chain. These data originate in a study of blood T cell repertoires in COVID-19. Study at large: The samples span acute and convalescent COVID-19 from the United States, Italy and Spain. T cells, B-cell-depleted T cells, or PBMCs supplied cDNA or gDNA.

Assay used: immunoSEQ multiplex PCR; TCRdb lists only in-frame clones, some missing. There are more than 300,000 clones in the sample; about 90% occur only once, and around 3.3% lies in the top ten. Trimming cost V 5 bases and J 7 bases, with 17 bases left between them. The CDR3 runs to 14 residues. Germline V gives CDR1 MNHEY, CDR2 SVGEGT. Sequencing was carried out using peripheral blood. This clonotype originated in a woman younger than 35 who had recovered from COVID-19. J is TRBJ1-2 and V is TRBV6-2 or TRBV6-3; D possibly corresponds to TRBD1 (6 bases). The CDR3 DNA is TGTGCCAGCAGTATACAGGGTGCTGTTCGTGGCTACACCTTC. Its translation: CASSIQGAVRGYTF.